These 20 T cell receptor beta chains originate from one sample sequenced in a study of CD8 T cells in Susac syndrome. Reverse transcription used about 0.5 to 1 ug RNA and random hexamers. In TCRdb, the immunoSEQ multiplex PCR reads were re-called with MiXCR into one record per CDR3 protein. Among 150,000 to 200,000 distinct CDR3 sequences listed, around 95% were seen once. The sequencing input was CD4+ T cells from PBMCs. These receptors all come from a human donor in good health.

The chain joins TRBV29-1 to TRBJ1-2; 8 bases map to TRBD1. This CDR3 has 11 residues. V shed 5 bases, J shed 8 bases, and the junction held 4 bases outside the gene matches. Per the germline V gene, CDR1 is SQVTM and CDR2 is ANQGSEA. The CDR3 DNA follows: TGCAGCGTTCAGGGGGCCCTCGGCTACACCTTC. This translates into CSVQGALGYTF.

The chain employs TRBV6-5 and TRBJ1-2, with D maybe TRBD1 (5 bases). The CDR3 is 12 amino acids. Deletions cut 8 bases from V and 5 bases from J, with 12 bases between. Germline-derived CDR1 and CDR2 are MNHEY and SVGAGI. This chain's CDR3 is CASSERGYGYTF. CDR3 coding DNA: TGTGCCAGCTCTGAGCGGGGGTATGGCTACACCTTC.

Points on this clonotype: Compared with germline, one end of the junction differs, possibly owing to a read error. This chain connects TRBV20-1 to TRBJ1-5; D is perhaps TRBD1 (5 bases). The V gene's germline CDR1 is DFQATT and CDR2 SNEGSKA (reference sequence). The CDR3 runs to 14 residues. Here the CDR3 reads CSASPRVSNQPQHF. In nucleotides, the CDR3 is TGCAGTGCGTCGCCCAGGGTAAGCAATCAGCCCCAGCACTTT.

The chain's CDR3 is CASSPIIGDEQFF. The CDR3 nucleotides read TGTGCCAGCTCACCTATTATAGGGGATGAGCAGTTCTTC. The chain recombines TRBV18 with TRBJ2-1; perhaps TRBD1 as D (5 bases). Trimming cost V 3 bases and J 8 bases, with 11 bases left between them. The CDR3 is 13 residues long. CDR1 and CDR2 from the germline V gene are KGHSH and LQKENI. Together with reference TRBV18 and TRBJ2-1, the CDR3 gives the full variable domain: NAGVMQNPRHLVRRRGQEARLRCSPMKGHSHVYWYRQLPEEGLKFMVYLQKENIIDESGMPKERFSAEFPKEGPSILRIQQVVRGDSAAYFCASSPIIGDEQFFGPGTRLTVL.

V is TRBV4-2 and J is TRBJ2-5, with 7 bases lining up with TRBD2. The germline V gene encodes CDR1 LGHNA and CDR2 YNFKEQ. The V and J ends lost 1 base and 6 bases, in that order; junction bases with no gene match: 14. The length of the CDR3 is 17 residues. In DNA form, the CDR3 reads TGTGCCAGCAGCCAAGGATATGGAGCCAGGGAGGGGAAGACCCAGTACTTC. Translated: CASSQGYGAREGKTQYF.

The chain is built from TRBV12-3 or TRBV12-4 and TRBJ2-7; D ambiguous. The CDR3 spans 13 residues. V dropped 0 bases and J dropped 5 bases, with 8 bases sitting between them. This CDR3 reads CASSLAGSDEQYF. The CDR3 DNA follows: TGTGCCAGCAGTTTAGCAGGGTCCGACGAGCAGTACTTC.

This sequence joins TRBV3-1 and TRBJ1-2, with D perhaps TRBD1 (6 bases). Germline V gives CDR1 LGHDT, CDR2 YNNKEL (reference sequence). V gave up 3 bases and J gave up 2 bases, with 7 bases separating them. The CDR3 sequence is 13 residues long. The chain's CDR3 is CASSHGQNYGYTF. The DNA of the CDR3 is TGTGCCAGCAGCCACGGACAGAACTATGGCTACACCTTC.

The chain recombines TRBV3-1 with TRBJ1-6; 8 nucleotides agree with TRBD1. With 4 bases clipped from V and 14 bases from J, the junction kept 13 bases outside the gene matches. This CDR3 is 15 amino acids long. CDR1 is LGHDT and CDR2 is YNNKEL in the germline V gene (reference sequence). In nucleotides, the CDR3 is TGTGCCAGCAGCCCCAACCGGGACAGGTTGTCCACCCTCCACTTT. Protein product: CASSPNRDRLSTLHF. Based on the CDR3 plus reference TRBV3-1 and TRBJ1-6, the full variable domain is DTAVSQTPKYLVTQMGNDKSIKCEQNLGHDTMYWYKQDSKKFLKIMFSYNNKELIINETVPNRFSPKSPDKAHLNLHINSLELGDSAVYFCASSPNRDRLSTLHFGNGTRLTVT.

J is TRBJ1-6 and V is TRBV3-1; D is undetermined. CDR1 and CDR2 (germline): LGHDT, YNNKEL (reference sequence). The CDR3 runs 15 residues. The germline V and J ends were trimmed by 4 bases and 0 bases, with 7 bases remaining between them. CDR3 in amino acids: CASSRGSSYNSPLHF. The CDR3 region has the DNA TGTGCCAGCAGCCGCGGGAGCTCCTATAATTCACCCCTCCACTTT.

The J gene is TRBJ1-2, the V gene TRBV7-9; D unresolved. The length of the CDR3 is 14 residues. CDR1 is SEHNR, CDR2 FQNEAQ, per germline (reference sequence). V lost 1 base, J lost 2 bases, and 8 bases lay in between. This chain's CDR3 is CASSLDSGNYGYTF. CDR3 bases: TGTGCCAGCAGCTTAGATTCCGGGAACTATGGCTACACCTTC.

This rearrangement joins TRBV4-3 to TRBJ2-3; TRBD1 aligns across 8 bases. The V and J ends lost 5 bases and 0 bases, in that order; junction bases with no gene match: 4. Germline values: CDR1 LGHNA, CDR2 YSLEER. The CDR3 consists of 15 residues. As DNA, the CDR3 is TGCGCCAGCAGCAGGACAGGGATTAGCACAGATACGCAGTATTTT. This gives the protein CASSRTGISTDTQYF.

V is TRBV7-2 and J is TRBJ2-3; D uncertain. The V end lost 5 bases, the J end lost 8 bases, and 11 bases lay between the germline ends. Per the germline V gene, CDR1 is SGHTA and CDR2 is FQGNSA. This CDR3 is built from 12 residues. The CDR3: CASSAETGTQYF. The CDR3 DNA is TGTGCCAGCAGCGCGGAGACGGGTACGCAGTATTTT.

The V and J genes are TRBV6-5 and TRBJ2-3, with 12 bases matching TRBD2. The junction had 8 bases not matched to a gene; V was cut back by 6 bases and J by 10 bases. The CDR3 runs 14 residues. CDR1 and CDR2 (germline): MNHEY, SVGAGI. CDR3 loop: CASRPTSGGSSQYF. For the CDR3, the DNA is TGTGCCAGCAGACCCACTAGCGGGGGGTCGTCGCAGTATTTT.

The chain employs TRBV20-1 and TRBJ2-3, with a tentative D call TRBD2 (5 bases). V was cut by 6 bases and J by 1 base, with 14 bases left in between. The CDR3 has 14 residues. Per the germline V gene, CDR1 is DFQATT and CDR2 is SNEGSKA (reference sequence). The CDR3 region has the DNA TGCAGTGCGGAAAACCCCGGGGGCACAGATACGCAGTATTTT. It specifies CSAENPGGTDTQYF.

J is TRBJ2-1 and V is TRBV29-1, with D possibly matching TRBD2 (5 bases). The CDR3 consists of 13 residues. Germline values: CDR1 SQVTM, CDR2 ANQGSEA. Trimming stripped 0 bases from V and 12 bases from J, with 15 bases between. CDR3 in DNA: TGCAGCGTTGAAGATCGGGTGGCGGGTGGGCAGTTCTTC. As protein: CSVEDRVAGGQFF.

The CDR3: CASSLAASGETQYF. The CDR3 DNA reads TGTGCCAGCAGCTTAGCCGCTAGCGGAGAGACCCAGTACTTC. V is TRBV7-9 and J is TRBJ2-5, with 7 nucleotides matching TRBD2. Germline V gives CDR1 SEHNR, CDR2 FQNEAQ (reference sequence). J was trimmed by 4 bases and V by 0 bases; bases with no gene match: 2. The CDR3 covers 14 residues.

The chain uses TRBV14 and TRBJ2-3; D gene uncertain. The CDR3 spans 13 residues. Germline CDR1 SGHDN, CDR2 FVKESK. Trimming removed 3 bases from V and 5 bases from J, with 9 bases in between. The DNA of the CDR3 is TGTGCCAGCAGCCAGCGCTTTCAAGATACGCAGTATTTT. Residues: CASSQRFQDTQYF.

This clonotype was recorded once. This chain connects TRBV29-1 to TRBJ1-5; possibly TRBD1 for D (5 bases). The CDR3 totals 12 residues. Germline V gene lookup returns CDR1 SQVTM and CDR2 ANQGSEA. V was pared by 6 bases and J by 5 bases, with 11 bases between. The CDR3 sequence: CSVVDSHQPQHF. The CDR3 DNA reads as TGCAGCGTAGTAGACAGTCATCAGCCCCAGCATTTT.

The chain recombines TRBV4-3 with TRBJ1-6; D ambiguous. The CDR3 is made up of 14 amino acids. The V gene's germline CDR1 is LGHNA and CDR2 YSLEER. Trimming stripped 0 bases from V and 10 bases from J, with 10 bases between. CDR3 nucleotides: TGCGCCAGCAGCCAAGAGACGGTCCTCTCACCCCTCCACTTT. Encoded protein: CASSQETVLSPLHF.

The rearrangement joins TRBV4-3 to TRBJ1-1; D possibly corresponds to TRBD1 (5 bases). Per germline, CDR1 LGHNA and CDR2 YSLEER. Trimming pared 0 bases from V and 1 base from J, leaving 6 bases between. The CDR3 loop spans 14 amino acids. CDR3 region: CASSQERGNTEAFF. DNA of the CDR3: TGCGCCAGCAGCCAAGAGAGGGGGAACACTGAAGCTTTCTTT.